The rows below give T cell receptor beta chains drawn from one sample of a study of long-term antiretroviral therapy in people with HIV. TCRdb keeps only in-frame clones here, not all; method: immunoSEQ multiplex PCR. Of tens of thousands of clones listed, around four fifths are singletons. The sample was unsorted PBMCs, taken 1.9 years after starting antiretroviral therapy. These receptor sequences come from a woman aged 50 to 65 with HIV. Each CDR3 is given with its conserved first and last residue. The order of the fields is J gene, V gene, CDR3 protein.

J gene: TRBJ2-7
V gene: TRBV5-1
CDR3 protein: CASRSYSGHYEQYF

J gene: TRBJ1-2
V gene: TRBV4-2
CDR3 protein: CASSQDTAGDGYTF

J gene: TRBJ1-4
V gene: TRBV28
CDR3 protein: CASSPYGEKLFF

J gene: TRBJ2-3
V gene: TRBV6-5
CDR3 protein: CASSYPGSDTQYF

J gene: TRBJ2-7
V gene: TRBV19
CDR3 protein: CASSNIDRSNEQYF

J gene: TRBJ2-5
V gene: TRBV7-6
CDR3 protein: CASSLAWRGPGTQYF

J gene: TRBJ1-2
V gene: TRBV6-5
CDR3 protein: CASSWGQGIGYTF

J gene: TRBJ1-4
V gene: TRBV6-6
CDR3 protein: CASSYGGAASNEKLFF

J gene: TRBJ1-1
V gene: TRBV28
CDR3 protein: CASGGKGAAFF

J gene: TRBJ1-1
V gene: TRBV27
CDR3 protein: CASSLKRGVLSNTEAFF

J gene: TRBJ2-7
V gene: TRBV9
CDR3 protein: CASSPKLSSYEQYF

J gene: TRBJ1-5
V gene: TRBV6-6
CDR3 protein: CASSSDRLGQPQHF

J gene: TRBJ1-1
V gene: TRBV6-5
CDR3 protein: CASSYGGARVEAFF

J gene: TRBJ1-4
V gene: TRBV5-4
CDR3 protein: CASSSQNREKLFF

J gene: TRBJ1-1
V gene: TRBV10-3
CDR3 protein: CAISERSQAFF

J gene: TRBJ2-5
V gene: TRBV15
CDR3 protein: CATSTRGGGLGETQYF

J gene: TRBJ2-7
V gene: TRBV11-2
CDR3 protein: CASSPRPGLSYEQYF

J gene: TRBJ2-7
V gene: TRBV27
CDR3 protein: CASSLVAGTGSYEQYF

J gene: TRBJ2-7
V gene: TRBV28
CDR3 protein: CAAGQGLTYEQYF

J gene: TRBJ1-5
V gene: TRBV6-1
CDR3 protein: CASSDLGVSGQPQHF

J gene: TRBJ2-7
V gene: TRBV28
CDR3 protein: CASTTTGTVSLEQYF

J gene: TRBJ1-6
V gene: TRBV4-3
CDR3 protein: CASSQGNRGHHSPLHF

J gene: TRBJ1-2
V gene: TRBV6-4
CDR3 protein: CASSLGQSYGYTF

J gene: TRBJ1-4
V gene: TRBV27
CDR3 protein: CASSLLAGTGLEKLFF

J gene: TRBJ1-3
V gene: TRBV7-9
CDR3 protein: CASSRGTPSGNTIYF

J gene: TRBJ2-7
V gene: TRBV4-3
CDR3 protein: CASSQEGQGTHEQYF

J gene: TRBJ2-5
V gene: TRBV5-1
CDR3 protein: CASSPNHSGKETQYF

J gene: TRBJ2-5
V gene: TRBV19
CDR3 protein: CASSTDLEETQYF

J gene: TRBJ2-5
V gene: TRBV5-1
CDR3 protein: CASSPAGGGETQYF

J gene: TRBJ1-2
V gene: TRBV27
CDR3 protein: CASSLGDRNYGYTF

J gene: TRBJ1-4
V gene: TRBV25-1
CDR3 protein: CASSELDRVNEKLFF

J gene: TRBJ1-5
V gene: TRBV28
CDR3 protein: CASSLSTRSQPQHF

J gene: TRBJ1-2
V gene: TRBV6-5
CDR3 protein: CASSYQRQGVHTF

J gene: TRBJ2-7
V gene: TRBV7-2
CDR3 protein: CASSPQPGTAYEQYF

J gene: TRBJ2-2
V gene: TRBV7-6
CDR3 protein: CASSQTGEAGELFF

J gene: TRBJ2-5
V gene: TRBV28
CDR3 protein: CASRIGGGLQETQYF

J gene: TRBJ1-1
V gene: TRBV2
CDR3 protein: CASSRGGTGGEAFF

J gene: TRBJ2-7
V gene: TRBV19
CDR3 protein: CASSISSASSYEQYF

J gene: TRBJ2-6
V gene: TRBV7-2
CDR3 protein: CASSKEGPLVAGANVLTF

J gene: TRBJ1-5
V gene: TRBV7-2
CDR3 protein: CASSPRQGDVGQPQHF

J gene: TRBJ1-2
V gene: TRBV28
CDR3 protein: CASSLRGKRYGYTF

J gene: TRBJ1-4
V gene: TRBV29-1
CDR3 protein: CSVARGKGEKLFF

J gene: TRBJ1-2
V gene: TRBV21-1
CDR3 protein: CASFEVVGDGYTF

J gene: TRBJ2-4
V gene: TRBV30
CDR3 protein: CAWMGSGDKNIQYF

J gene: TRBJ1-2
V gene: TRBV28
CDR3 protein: CASNGPGPYGYTF

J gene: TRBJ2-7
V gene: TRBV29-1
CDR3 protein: CSVRGGSYEQYF

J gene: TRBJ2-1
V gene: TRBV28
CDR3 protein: CASSSGGGGVLYEQFF

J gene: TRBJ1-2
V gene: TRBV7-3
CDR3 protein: CASRPGEYDYGYTF

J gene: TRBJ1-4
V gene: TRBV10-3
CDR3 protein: CASREGNEKLFF

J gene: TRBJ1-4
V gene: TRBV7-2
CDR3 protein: CASSLRASVAGRNEKLFF

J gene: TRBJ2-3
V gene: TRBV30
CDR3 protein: CAWSLSGGQVDTQYF

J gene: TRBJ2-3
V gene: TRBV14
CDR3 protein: CASSRLTRGGTDTQYF

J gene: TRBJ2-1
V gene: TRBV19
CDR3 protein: CASGNPWDRDPYNEQFF

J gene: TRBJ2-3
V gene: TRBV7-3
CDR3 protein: CASSLTSGGRTDTQYF

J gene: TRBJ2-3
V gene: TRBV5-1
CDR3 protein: CASSRRGGLNTDTQYF

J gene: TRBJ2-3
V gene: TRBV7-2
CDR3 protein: CASRYGGPRGTDTQYF

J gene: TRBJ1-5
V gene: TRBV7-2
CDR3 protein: CASRRDSSQPQHF

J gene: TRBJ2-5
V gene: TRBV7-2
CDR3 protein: CASSLVKETQYF

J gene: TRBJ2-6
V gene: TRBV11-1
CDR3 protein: CASSITRDRGWSGANVLTF

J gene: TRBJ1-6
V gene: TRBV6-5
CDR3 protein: CASSSRQNSPLHF